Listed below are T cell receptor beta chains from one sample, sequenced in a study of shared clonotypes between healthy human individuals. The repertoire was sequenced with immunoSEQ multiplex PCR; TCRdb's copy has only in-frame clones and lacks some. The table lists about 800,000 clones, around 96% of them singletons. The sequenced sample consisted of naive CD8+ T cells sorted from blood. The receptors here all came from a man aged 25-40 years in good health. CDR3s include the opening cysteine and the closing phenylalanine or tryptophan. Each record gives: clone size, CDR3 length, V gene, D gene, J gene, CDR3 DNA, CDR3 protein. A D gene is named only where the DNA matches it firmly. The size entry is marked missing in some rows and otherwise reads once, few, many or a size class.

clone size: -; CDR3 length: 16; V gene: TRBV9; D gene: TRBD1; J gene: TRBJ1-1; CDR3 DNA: TGTGCCAGCAGCGTAGCGGACAGGGGGCAGGGAACTGAAGCTTTCTTT; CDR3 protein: CASSVADRGQGTEAFF
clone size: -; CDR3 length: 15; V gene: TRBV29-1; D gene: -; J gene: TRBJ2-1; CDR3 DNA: TGCAGCGTTGAGGCGGGCTTACCCCGGGGCTATGAGCAGTTCTTC; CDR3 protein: CSVEAGLPRGYEQFF
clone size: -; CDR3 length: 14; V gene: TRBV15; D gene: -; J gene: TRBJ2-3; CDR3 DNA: TGTGCCACCAGTGGTCCAGAGTACACAGATACGCAGTATTTT; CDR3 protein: CATSGPEYTDTQYF
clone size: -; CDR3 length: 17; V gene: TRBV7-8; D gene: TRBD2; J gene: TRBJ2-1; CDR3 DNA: TGTGCCAGCAGCCTACGGACTAGCGGGAGGACATACAATGAGCAGTTCTTC; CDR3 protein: CASSLRTSGRTYNEQFF
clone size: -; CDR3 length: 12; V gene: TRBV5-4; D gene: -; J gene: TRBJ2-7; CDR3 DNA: TGTGCCAGCAGCTCAAGCGATTACGAGCAGTACTTC; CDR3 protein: CASSSSDYEQYF
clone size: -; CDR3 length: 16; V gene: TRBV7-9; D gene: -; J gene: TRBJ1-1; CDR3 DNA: TGTGCCAGCAGCTCTACGAATAGGGTCACAAACACTGAAGCTTTCTTT; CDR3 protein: CASSSTNRVTNTEAFF
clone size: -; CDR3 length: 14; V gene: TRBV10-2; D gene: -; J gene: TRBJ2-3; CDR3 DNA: TGCGCCAGCAGTGAGTTGGGGGGCACAGATACGCAGTATTTT; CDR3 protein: CASSELGGTDTQYF
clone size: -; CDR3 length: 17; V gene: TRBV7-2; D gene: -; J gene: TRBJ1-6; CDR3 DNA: TGTGCCAGCAGCTCAACGCCTACGACAGGATCTAATTCACCCCTCCACTTT; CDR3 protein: CASSSTPTTGSNSPLHF
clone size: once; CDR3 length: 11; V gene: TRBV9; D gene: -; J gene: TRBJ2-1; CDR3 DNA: TGTGCCAGCGGCAGAGCGAATGAGCAGTTCTTC; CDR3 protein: CASGRANEQFF
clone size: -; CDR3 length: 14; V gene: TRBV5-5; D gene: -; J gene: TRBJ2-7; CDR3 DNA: TGTGCCAGCAGCTTGCAGGGCCTCTCCTACGAGCAGTACTTC; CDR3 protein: CASSLQGLSYEQYF
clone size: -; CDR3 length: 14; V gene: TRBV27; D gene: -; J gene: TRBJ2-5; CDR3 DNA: TGTGCCAGCAGTTTAGGCAGGGCCGTGGGGACCCAGTACTTC; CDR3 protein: CASSLGRAVGTQYF
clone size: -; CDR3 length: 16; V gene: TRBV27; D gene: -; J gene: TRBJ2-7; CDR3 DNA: TGTGCCAGCAGTTTAGGACCCCGCGAGGGCTCATACGAGCAGTACTTC; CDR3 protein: CASSLGPREGSYEQYF
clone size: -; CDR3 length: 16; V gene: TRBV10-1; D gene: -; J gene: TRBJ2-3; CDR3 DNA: TGCGCCAGCAGTGAGGTCGAGGGACGGGTCTCAGATACGCAGTATTTT; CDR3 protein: CASSEVEGRVSDTQYF
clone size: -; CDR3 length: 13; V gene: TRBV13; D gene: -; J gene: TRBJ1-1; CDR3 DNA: TGTGCCAGCAGCTTAACGGGTGGCACTGAAGCTTTCTTT; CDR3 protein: CASSLTGGTEAFF
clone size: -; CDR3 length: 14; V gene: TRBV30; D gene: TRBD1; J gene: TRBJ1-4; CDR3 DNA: TGTGCCTGGAGTGTTGCGACAGGGAACGAAAAACTGTTTTTT; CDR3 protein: CAWSVATGNEKLFF
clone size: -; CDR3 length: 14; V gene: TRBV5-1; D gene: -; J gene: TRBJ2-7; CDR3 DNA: TGCGCCAGCAGCTGGGACGGTCCCTCCTACGAGCAGTACTTC; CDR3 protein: CASSWDGPSYEQYF
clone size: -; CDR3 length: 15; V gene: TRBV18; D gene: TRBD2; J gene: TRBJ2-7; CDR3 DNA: TGTGCCAGCTCACCGGCTAGCGGGAGTGGATACGAGCAGTACTTC; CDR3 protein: CASSPASGSGYEQYF
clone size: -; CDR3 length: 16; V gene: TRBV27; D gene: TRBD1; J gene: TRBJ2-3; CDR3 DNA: TGTGCCAGCAGTTCCCGGACAGGGGGCCGCACAGATACGCAGTATTTT; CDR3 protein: CASSSRTGGRTDTQYF
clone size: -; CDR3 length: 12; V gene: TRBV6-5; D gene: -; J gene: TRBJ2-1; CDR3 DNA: TGTGCCAGCAGCTCAGGGAGGTATGAGCAGTTCTTC; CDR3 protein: CASSSGRYEQFF
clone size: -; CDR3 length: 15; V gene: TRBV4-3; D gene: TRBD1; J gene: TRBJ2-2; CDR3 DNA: TGCGCCAGCAGCCAAGACAGGGGGCTAGGCGGGGAGCTGTTTTTT; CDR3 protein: CASSQDRGLGGELFF